The rows below give T cell receptor beta chains drawn from one sample of a study of T cells in localized non-small cell lung cancer. The assay was immunoSEQ multiplex PCR, and TCRdb's table has in-frame clones only and misses some. The sample has about 70,000 clones, roughly nine tenths seen once. The input for sequencing was peripheral blood, taken before any cancer treatment. Receptor source: a male donor at least 60 years old with stage III squamous cell lung carcinoma. Both conserved end residues are part of each CDR3. The D gene is left open where the match is weak. Not all rows give a size; the values are once, few, many and, for expanded clones, a class.

V gene: TRBV19
J gene: TRBJ2-1
clone size: NA
D gene: TRBD2
CDR3 DNA: TGTGCCAGTAGTATAGGGCTAGCGGATCCGCAGTTCTTC
CDR3 protein: CASSIGLADPQFF

V gene: TRBV6-1
J gene: TRBJ1-2
clone size: NA
D gene: TRBD1
CDR3 DNA: TGTGCCAGCAGTGAAGGGGGACAGGGAAGCGGTGGCTACACCTTC
CDR3 protein: CASSEGGQGSGGYTF

V gene: TRBV29-1
J gene: TRBJ1-2
clone size: NA
D gene: NA
CDR3 DNA: TGCAGCGTTGAAGATCCAGGGGAAGGGTATGGCTACACCTTC
CDR3 protein: CSVEDPGEGYGYTF

V gene: TRBV6-5
J gene: TRBJ1-2
clone size: NA
D gene: NA
CDR3 DNA: TGTGCCAGCAGTTACGCGGGTAGGGATGGCTACACCTTC
CDR3 protein: CASSYAGRDGYTF

V gene: TRBV4-2
J gene: TRBJ2-1
clone size: NA
D gene: NA
CDR3 DNA: TGTGCCAGCAGCCAAGATGGGTACAATGAGCAGTTCTTC
CDR3 protein: CASSQDGYNEQFF

V gene: TRBV30
J gene: TRBJ2-1
clone size: once
D gene: NA
CDR3 DNA: TGTGCCTGGAGTAGGCCGGCTGACTACAATGAGCAGTTCTTC
CDR3 protein: CAWSRPADYNEQFF

V gene: TRBV7-9
J gene: TRBJ1-2
clone size: NA
D gene: TRBD1
CDR3 DNA: TGTGCCAGCAGCTTAGGACAGGGCTATGGCTACACCTTC
CDR3 protein: CASSLGQGYGYTF

V gene: TRBV7-9
J gene: TRBJ2-3
clone size: NA
D gene: NA
CDR3 DNA: TGTGCCCTGGGGGGGCAGACAGATACGCAGTATTTT
CDR3 protein: CALGGQTDTQYF

V gene: TRBV7-8
J gene: TRBJ1-1
clone size: once
D gene: NA
CDR3 DNA: TGTGCCAGCAGCTTAGCGAGGGGCCACACTGAAGCTTTCTTT
CDR3 protein: CASSLARGHTEAFF

V gene: TRBV14
J gene: TRBJ2-5
clone size: NA
D gene: NA
CDR3 DNA: TGTGCCAGCAGCCAAAGGGACAACTTTGGGGAGACCCAGTACTTC
CDR3 protein: CASSQRDNFGETQYF

V gene: TRBV28
J gene: TRBJ1-2
clone size: NA
D gene: NA
CDR3 DNA: TGTGCCAGCAGACCCTCGGGGGACTATGGCTACACCTTC
CDR3 protein: CASRPSGDYGYTF

V gene: TRBV10-3
J gene: TRBJ2-5
clone size: once
D gene: NA
CDR3 DNA: TGTGCCATCAGTGAGGGTAGGAATCAAGAGACCCAGTACTTC
CDR3 protein: CAISEGRNQETQYF

V gene: TRBV7-9
J gene: TRBJ1-4
clone size: NA
D gene: NA
CDR3 DNA: TGTGCCAGCAGCATGGGGAAGATCGGAGAAAAACTGTTTTTT
CDR3 protein: CASSMGKIGEKLFF

V gene: TRBV30
J gene: TRBJ1-2
clone size: NA
D gene: NA
CDR3 DNA: TGTGCCTGGAGTGCGGGGAACTATGGCTACACCTTC
CDR3 protein: CAWSAGNYGYTF

V gene: TRBV6-6
J gene: TRBJ1-1
clone size: NA
D gene: NA
CDR3 DNA: TGTGCCAGCGGGCCTCCCGGGAACACTGAAGCTTTCTTT
CDR3 protein: CASGPPGNTEAFF

V gene: TRBV7-5
J gene: TRBJ1-3
clone size: NA
D gene: NA
CDR3 DNA: TGTGCCAGCAGCTTAGATCCCTACTCTGGAAACACCATATATTTT
CDR3 protein: CASSLDPYSGNTIYF

V gene: TRBV5-1
J gene: TRBJ1-1
clone size: NA
D gene: NA
CDR3 DNA: TGCGCCAGCAGCAGAACCGGGACACTTAACACTGAAGCTTTCTTT
CDR3 protein: CASSRTGTLNTEAFF

V gene: TRBV18
J gene: TRBJ2-5
clone size: NA
D gene: NA
CDR3 DNA: TGTGCCAGCTCACCCCCCGGGAGTCAAGAGACCCAGTACTTC
CDR3 protein: CASSPPGSQETQYF

V gene: TRBV5-6
J gene: TRBJ1-4
clone size: NA
D gene: TRBD1
CDR3 DNA: TGTGCCAGCAGCCCCTTTGACAGGGGTGAAAAACTGTTTTTT
CDR3 protein: CASSPFDRGEKLFF

V gene: TRBV7-2
J gene: TRBJ2-5
clone size: NA
D gene: TRBD2
CDR3 DNA: TGTGCCAGCAGCCCGGGACTAGCGGGGGTTAAAGAGACCCAGTACTTC
CDR3 protein: CASSPGLAGVKETQYF

V gene: TRBV19
J gene: TRBJ1-1
clone size: NA
D gene: NA
CDR3 DNA: TGTGCCAGTAGTATACCAGGGTACGGCGCTGAAGCTTTCTTT
CDR3 protein: CASSIPGYGAEAFF

V gene: TRBV27
J gene: TRBJ2-2
clone size: NA
D gene: NA
CDR3 DNA: TGTGCCAGCAGTTTAGGAAGGAACACCGGGGAGCTGTTTTTT
CDR3 protein: CASSLGRNTGELFF

V gene: TRBV30
J gene: TRBJ2-1
clone size: NA
D gene: NA
CDR3 DNA: TGTGCCTGGAGTGTATATGGAACAGGGAGCTCCTACAATGAGCAGTTCTTC
CDR3 protein: CAWSVYGTGSSYNEQFF

V gene: TRBV2
J gene: TRBJ1-2
clone size: NA
D gene: NA
CDR3 DNA: TGTGCCAGCAGTGAAGCAGGCAGGGGCTATGGCTACACCTTC
CDR3 protein: CASSEAGRGYGYTF

V gene: TRBV7-9
J gene: TRBJ2-3
clone size: few
D gene: NA
CDR3 DNA: TGTGCCAGCAGTTCGGGGAGAATAGGAACAGATACGCAGTATTTT
CDR3 protein: CASSSGRIGTDTQYF

V gene: TRBV5-1
J gene: TRBJ2-1
clone size: NA
D gene: TRBD2
CDR3 DNA: TGCGCCAGCAGCTTACTAGCGGGGGGCCGCTCCTACAATGAGCAGTTCTTC
CDR3 protein: CASSLLAGGRSYNEQFF

V gene: TRBV5-1
J gene: TRBJ2-2
clone size: NA
D gene: NA
CDR3 DNA: TGCGCCAGCAGCTTGGAAACCGGGGAGCTGTTTTTT
CDR3 protein: CASSLETGELFF

V gene: TRBV2
J gene: TRBJ1-2
clone size: NA
D gene: TRBD1
CDR3 DNA: TGTGCCAGCAGTGAATTGGACAGGGTGGTCAGCAAAGATGGCTACACCTTC
CDR3 protein: CASSELDRVVSKDGYTF